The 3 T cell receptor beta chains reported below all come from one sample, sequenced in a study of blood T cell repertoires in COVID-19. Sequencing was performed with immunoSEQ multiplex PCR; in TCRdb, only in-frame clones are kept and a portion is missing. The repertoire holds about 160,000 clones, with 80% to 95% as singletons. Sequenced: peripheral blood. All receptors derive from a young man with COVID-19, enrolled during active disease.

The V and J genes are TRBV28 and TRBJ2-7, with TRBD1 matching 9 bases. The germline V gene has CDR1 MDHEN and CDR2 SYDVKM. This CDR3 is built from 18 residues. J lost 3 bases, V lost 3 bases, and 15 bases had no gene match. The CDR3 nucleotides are TGTGCCAGCAGTTTTCCGCTTCCCGGGACAGGGTTGAACTACGAGCAGTACTTC. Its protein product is CASSFPLPGTGLNYEQYF.

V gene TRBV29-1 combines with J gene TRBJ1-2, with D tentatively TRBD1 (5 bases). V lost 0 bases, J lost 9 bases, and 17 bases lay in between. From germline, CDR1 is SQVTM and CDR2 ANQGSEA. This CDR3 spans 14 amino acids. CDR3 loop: CSVEEGRGVWSYTF. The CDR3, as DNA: TGCAGCGTTGAAGAGGGTCGGGGGGTATGGAGCTACACCTTC.

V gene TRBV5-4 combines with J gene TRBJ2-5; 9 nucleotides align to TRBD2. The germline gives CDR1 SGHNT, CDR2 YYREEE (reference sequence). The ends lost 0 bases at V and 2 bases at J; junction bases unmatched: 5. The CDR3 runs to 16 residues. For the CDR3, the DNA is TGTGCCAGCAGCTTGGGCCTAGCGGGGTCTCAAGAGACCCAGTACTTC. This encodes CASSLGLAGSQETQYF.